One sample yielded the 22 T cell receptor beta chains listed below, sequenced in a study of post-analysis software for immune sequencing data. Broader study findings: Roughly five TRBV segments were more frequent in patients than controls; TRBV5-6, TRBV5-1 and TRBV20-1 belonged to this group.

These TCRs are of unknown antigen specificity. Unique molecular identifiers featured in each of the TCR beta cDNA libraries. From the PCR reads, TCRdb called clonotypes with MiXCR, one entry per CDR3 protein. The table includes about 770,000 distinct CDR3 sequences, about 43% detected once. Sequencing was performed on blood. The receptors derive from a girl between 10 and 17 years old with multiple sclerosis.

A few counts support this clonotype. The genes are TRBV20-1 and TRBJ2-4; 9 bases map to TRBD1. The CDR3 is 12 amino acids. Losses at the gene ends were 6 bases for V and 7 bases for J; bases not matched to a gene: 4. Germline V gene sequence: CDR1 DFQATT, CDR2 SNEGSKA (reference sequence). CDR3 bases: TGCAGTGCGCGCGGGACAGGGAACATTCAGTACTTC. Amino acid sequence: CSARGTGNIQYF.

The rearrangement links TRBV20-1 to TRBJ2-2; D unclear. Trimming removed 2 bases at V and 3 bases at J, with 7 bases between. CDR3 length: 13 amino acids. Germline CDR1 is DFQATT and CDR2 is SNEGSKA (reference sequence). The CDR3 protein is CSARPPYTGELFF. The CDR3 DNA is TGCAGTGCTAGACCTCCCTACACCGGGGAGCTGTTTTTT.

The CDR3 region is CSARDVSGRVEETQYF. In DNA form, the CDR3 reads TGCAGTGCTAGAGACGTGTCAGGTCGAGTGGAAGAGACCCAGTACTTC. This chain links TRBV20-1 with TRBJ2-5; no firm D call. Germline V lookup: CDR1 DFQATT, CDR2 SNEGSKA (reference sequence). The CDR3 runs 16 residues. V was shortened by 0 bases and J by 3 bases, with 17 bases between the two germline ends.

This clonotype was seen more than once but under ten times. The rearrangement links TRBV24-1 to TRBJ2-7; D is uncertain. Trimming left V 0 bases short and J 9 bases short, with 8 bases between. Per the germline V gene, CDR1 is KGHDR and CDR2 is SFDVKD. The CDR3 loop spans 12 amino acids. The CDR3 region has the DNA TGTGCCACCAGTGATTTGGGAAAGAGGCAGTACTTC. It encodes CATSDLGKRQYF.

This chain connects TRBV2 to TRBJ2-1; D might be TRBD1 (5 bases). CDR3 length equals 13 residues. CDR1 SNHLY and CDR2 FYNNEI come from the germline V gene. V dropped 7 bases and J dropped 6 bases, with 13 bases sitting between them. Here the CDR3 reads CASTGYGLNEQFF. The CDR3 DNA follows: TGTGCCAGCACAGGGTACGGTCTCAATGAGCAGTTCTTC. Supplemented by reference TRBV2 and TRBJ2-1, the full variable domain reads EPEVTQTPSHQVTQMGQEVILRCVPISNHLYFYWYRQILGQKVEFLVSFYNNEISEKSEIFDDQFSVERPDGSNFTLKIRSTKLEDSAMYFCASTGYGLNEQFFGPGTRLTVL.

The chain carries TRBV28 and TRBJ2-1; D remains ambiguous. The V end was cut by 3 bases, the J end by 5 bases, with 14 bases between. The CDR3 extends over 15 amino acids. Germline V gives CDR1 MDHEN, CDR2 SYDVKM. The CDR3, as DNA: TGTGCCAGCAGTTTGAGGTCGTCGGCCCACAATGAGCAGTTCTTC. Translating it yields CASSLRSSAHNEQFF.

The rearrangement uses TRBV7-2 and TRBJ2-7, with D uncertain. The CDR3 spans 14 residues. Germline V lookup: CDR1 SGHTA, CDR2 FQGNSA. V gave up 6 bases and J gave up 6 bases, with 18 bases separating them. CDR3: CASRRSPAVSEQYF. In nucleotides, the CDR3 is TGTGCCAGCAGAAGGTCGCCGGCGGTTAGCGAGCAGTACTTC.

The rearrangement joins TRBV20-1 to TRBJ2-2, with 8 bases lining up with TRBD1. Per germline, CDR1 DFQATT and CDR2 SNEGSKA (reference sequence). CDR3 length equals 15 residues. V lost 4 bases, J lost 3 bases, and 7 bases stayed unmatched. This CDR3 is CSATLQTGDTGELFF. For the CDR3, the DNA is TGCAGTGCTACGCTCCAGACAGGGGACACCGGGGAGCTGTTTTTT.

This clonotype was picked up one time. The chain carries TRBV4-1 and TRBJ1-2; perhaps TRBD1 as D (6 bases). This CDR3 has 16 amino acids. V dropped 0 bases and J dropped 5 bases, with 16 bases sitting between them. Per the germline V gene, CDR1 is MGHRA and CDR2 is YSYEKL. In DNA, the CDR3 is TGCGCCAGCAGCCAAGATAGGGGGGACCCTGTTTATGGCTACACCTTC. It translates to CASSQDRGDPVYGYTF.

The J gene is TRBJ2-6, the V gene TRBV6-2 or TRBV6-3; 11 bases are a match to TRBD1. With 6 bases clipped from V and 2 bases from J, the junction kept 9 bases outside the gene matches. There are 18 residues in the CDR3. Germline lookup yields CDR1 MNHEY and CDR2 SVGEGT. The CDR3 DNA reads as TGTGCCAGCAGCTCAGCTCGGGACAGGGGGACTGGGGCCAACGTCCTGACTTTC. It codes for CASSSARDRGTGANVLTF.

As DNA, the CDR3 is TGTGCCAGCACCCCGACAACAGGGGGTGGTGAAAAACTGTTTTTGGCAGTTGCGGGGGAGCAGTTCTTC. Translated, it gives CASTPTTGGGEKLFLAVAGEQFF. J is TRBJ2-1 and V is TRBV2; 8 positions match TRBD1. J was trimmed by 10 bases and V by 7 bases; bases with no gene match: 39. Per the germline V gene, CDR1 is SNHLY and CDR2 is FYNNEI. CDR3 size: 23 residues.

The chain couples TRBV24-1 to TRBJ2-3, with 7 positions matching TRBD1. Germline-derived CDR1 and CDR2 are KGHDR and SFDVKD. Trimming took 7 bases from V and 4 from J; bases not matched to a gene: 10. There are 15 residues in the CDR3. The CDR3 loop is CATRGAGGLSDTQYF. The CDR3 DNA reads TGTGCCACCAGGGGAGCAGGGGGTTTGTCAGATACGCAGTATTTT.

In this sample, this clonotype turned up a few times. The chain has TRBV6-5 and TRBJ2-1; D gene unclear. The germline V and J ends were trimmed by 5 bases and 8 bases, with 13 bases remaining between them. The germline CDR1 and CDR2 sequences are MNHEY and SVGAGI. This CDR3 comprises 13 residues. The CDR3 region is CASSTRMGDEQFF. The CDR3 DNA follows: TGTGCCAGCAGTACCCGGATGGGCGATGAGCAGTTCTTC.

The chain uses TRBV14 and TRBJ2-3; 9 bases map to TRBD1. The junction had 8 bases not matched to a gene; V was cut back by 0 bases and J by 1 base. The CDR3 extends over 18 amino acids. In germline, CDR1 is SGHDN, CDR2 FVKESK. CDR3 in DNA: TGTGCCAGCAGCCAAGACGGTAGGACAGGGGCCGGCACAGATACGCAGTATTTT. It encodes CASSQDGRTGAGTDTQYF.

V usage is TRBV4-3 and J usage is TRBJ2-7; D may be TRBD1 (6 bases). The CDR3 runs to 13 residues. Trimming shortened V by 3 bases and J by 9 bases, and 15 bases separated the two germline ends. The germline CDR1 and CDR2 sequences are LGHNA and YSLEER. The CDR3 region is CASSQQRVGAQYF. The CDR3 nucleotides are TGCGCCAGCAGCCAGCAGAGAGTGGGGGCGCAGTACTTC.

A few counts support this clonotype. The genes are TRBV2 and TRBJ2-7; 7 nucleotides agree with TRBD2. The CDR3 is made up of 17 amino acids. The germline CDR1 and CDR2 sequences are SNHLY and FYNNEI. J gave up 3 bases and V 7 bases, and 18 bases lay outside the gene matches. For the CDR3, the DNA is TGTGCCAGCACCCCAGGAATGGGGACTAACTTTCGCTACGAGCAGTACTTC. Translated: CASTPGMGTNFRYEQYF.

V gene TRBV15 combines with J gene TRBJ2-3; 7 nucleotides line up with TRBD2. CDR1 and CDR2 (germline): LNHNV, YYDKDF (reference sequence). The CDR3 is made up of 15 amino acids. J gave up 4 bases and V 1 base, and 5 bases lay outside the gene matches. The CDR3 here is CATSRGQGGADTQYF. The CDR3 coding sequence is TGTGCCACCAGCAGAGGGCAGGGAGGGGCAGATACGCAGTATTTT.

This clonotype was observed a handful of times. This rearrangement joins TRBV19 to TRBJ1-1, with D possibly TRBD1 on 6 matching bases. This CDR3 contains 16 residues. V was pared by 5 bases and J by 0 bases, with 16 bases between. Germline lookup yields CDR1 LNHDA and CDR2 SQIVND (reference sequence). CDR3 protein: CASSPRRTAMNTEAFF. The DNA of the CDR3 is TGTGCCAGTAGTCCGAGACGGACAGCCATGAACACTGAAGCTTTCTTT.

The chain couples TRBV5-1 to TRBJ2-7; TRBD1 might be the D (5 bases). The CDR3 is made up of 15 amino acids. Trimming stripped 4 bases from V and 3 bases from J, with 17 bases between. Germline V gene data show CDR1 as SGHRS and CDR2 as YFSETQ. The CDR3 DNA reads as TGCGCCAGCAGCCCTGAGGTGGTAACAGGCTACGAGCAGTACTTC. Translation: CASSPEVVTGYEQYF. The whole variable domain, remainder taken from reference TRBV5-1 and TRBJ2-7, is KAGVTQTPRYLIKTRGQQVTLSCSPISGHRSVSWYQQTPGQGLQFLFEYFSETQRNKGNFPGRFSGRQFSNSRSEMNVSTLELGDSALYLCASSPEVVTGYEQYFGPGTRLTVT.

The chain links TRBV5-6 to TRBJ2-1; 7 nucleotides agree with TRBD1. Germline values: CDR1 SGHDT, CDR2 YYEEEE. CDR3 length: 14 residues. V lost 4 bases to trimming and J lost 7 bases; unmatched junction nucleotides: 8. CDR3 residues: CASSPTDRRNEQFF. The CDR3 DNA is TGTGCCAGCAGCCCGACGGACAGGAGGAATGAGCAGTTCTTC. The variable domain in full, completed from reference TRBV5-6 and TRBJ2-1, reads DAGVTQSPTHLIKTRGQQVTLRCSPKSGHDTVSWYQQALGQGPQFIFQYYEEEERQRGNFPDRFSGHQFPNYSSELNVNALLLGDSALYLCASSPTDRRNEQFFGPGTRLTVL.

This clonotype was recorded a few times. The rearrangement links TRBV15 to TRBJ2-7, with a possible D match to TRBD2 (5 bases). The CDR3 is made up of 13 amino acids. Looked up from germline, CDR1 is LNHNV and CDR2 is YYDKDF (reference sequence). The V gene lost 5 bases and the J gene lost 0 bases, with 8 bases spanning the gap. In DNA, the CDR3 is TGTGCCACCAGCCCAGGACTCTCCTACGAGCAGTACTTC. Protein sequence: CATSPGLSYEQYF.

V is TRBV25-1 and J is TRBJ1-2, with D possibly TRBD1 on 5 matching bases. CDR1 is MGHDK, CDR2 SYGVNS, per germline. This CDR3 is 15 amino acids long. Trimming stripped 5 bases from V and 4 bases from J, with 17 bases between. The CDR3 here is CASSKTANGGYGYTF. The CDR3 region has the DNA TGTGCCAGCAGTAAGACAGCGAACGGTGGCTATGGCTACACCTTC.